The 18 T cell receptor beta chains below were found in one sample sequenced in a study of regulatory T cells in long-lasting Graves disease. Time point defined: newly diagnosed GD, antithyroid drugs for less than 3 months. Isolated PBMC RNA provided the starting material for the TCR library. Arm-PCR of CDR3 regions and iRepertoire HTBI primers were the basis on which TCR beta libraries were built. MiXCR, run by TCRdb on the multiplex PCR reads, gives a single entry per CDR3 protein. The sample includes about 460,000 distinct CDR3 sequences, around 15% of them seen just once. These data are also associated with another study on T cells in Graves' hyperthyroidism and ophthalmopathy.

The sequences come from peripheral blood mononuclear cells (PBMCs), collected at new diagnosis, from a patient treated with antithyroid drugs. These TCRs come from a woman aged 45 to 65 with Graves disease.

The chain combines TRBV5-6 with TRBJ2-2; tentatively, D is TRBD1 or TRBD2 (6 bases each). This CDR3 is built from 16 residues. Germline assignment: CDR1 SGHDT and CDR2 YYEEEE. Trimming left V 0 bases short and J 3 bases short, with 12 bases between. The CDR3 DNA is TGTGCCAGCAGCTTGGAGGGGGGCCGGTACACCGGGGAGCTGTTTTTT. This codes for CASSLEGGRYTGELFF.

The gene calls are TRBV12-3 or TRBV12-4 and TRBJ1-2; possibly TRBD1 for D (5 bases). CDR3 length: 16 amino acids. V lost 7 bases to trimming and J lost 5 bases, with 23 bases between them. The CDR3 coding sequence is TGTGCCAGCACCTGGACAAGGAGGTCTTCAGAATATGGCTACACCTTC. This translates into CASTWTRRSSEYGYTF.

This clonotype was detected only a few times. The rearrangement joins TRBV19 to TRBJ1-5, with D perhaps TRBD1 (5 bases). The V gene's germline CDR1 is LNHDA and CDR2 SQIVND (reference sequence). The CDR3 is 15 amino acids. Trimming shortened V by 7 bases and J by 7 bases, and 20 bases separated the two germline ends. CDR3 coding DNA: TGTGCCAGTACCACTGGCGGGGCCCAATACCAGCCCCAGCATTTT. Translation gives CASTTGGAQYQPQHF. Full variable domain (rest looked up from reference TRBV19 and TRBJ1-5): DGGITQSPKYLFRKEGQNVTLSCEQNLNHDAMYWYRQDPGQGLRLIYYSQIVNDFQKGDIAEGYSVSREKKESFPLTVTSAQKNPTAFYLCASTTGGAQYQPQHFGDGTRLSIL.

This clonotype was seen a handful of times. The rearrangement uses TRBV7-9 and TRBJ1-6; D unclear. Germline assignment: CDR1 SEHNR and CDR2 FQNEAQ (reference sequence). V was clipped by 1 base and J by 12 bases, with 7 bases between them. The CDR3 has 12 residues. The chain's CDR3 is CASSLVGKPLHF. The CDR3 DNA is TGTGCCAGCAGCTTAGTCGGTAAACCCCTCCACTTT.

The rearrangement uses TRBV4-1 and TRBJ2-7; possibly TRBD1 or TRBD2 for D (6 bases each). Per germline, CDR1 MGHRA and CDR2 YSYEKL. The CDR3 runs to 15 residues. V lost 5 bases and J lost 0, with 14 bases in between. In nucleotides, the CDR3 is TGCGCCAGCAGCGAAGGGGGGACGGACTCCTACGAGCAGTACTTC. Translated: CASSEGGTDSYEQYF.

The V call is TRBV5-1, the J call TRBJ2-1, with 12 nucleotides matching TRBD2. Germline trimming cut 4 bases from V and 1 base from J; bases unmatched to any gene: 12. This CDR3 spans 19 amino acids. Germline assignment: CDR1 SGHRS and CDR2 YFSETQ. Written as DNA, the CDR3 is TGCGCCAGCAGCGACCGACTAGCGGGAGCGGCTGGATCCTACAATGAGCAGTTCTTC. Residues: CASSDRLAGAAGSYNEQFF.

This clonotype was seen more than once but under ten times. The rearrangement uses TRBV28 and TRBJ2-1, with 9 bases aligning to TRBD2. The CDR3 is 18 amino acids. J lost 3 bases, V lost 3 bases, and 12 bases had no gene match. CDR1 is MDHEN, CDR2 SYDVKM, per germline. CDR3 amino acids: CASSFARPGTSSYNEQFF. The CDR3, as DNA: TGTGCCAGCAGTTTTGCCCGCCCCGGGACTAGCAGCTACAATGAGCAGTTCTTC.

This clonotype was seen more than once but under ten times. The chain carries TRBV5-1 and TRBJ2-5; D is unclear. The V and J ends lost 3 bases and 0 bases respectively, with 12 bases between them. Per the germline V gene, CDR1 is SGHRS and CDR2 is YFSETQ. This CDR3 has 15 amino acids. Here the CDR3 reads CASSWGSQYQETQYF. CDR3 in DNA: TGCGCCAGCAGCTGGGGATCTCAGTACCAAGAGACCCAGTACTTC.

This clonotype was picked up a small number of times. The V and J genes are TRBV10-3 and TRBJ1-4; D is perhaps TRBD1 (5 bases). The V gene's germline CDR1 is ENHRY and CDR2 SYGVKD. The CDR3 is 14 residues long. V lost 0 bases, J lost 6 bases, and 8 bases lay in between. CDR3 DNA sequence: TGTGCCATCAGTGAGTCCCGAGGGGATGAAAAACTGTTTTTT. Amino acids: CAISESRGDEKLFF.

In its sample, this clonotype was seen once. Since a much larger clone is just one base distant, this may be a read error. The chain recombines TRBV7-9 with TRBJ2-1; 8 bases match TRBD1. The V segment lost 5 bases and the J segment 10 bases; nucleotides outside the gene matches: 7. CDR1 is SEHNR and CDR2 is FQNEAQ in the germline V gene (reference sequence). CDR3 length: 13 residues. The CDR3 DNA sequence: TGTGCCAGCAGCCCCAGGGACAGGATCGAGCAGTTCTTC. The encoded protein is CASSPRDRIEQFF.

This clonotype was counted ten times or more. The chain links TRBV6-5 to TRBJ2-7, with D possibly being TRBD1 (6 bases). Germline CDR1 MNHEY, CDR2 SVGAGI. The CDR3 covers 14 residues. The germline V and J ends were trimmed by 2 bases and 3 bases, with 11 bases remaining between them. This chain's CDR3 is CASSYLDRLYEQYF. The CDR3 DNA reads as TGTGCCAGCAGTTACCTAGACAGGCTCTACGAGCAGTACTTC.

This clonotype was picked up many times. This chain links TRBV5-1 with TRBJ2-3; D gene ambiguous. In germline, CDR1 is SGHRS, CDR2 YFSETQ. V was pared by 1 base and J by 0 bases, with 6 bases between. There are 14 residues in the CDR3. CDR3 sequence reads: CASSLMWSTDTQYF. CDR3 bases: TGCGCCAGCAGCTTGATGTGGAGCACAGATACGCAGTATTTT.

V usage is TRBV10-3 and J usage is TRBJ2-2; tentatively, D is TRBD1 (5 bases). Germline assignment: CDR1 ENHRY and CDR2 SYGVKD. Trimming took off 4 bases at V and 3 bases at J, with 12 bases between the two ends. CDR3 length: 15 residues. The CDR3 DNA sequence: TGTGCCATCAGTGTGGGGCCAGAGGACACCGGGGAGCTGTTTTTT. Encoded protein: CAISVGPEDTGELFF.

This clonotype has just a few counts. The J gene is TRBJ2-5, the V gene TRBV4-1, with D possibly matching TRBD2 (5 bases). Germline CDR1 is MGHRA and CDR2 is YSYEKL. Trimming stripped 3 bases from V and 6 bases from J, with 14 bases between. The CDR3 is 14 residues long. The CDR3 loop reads CASSHPLASKTQYF. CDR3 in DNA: TGCGCCAGCAGCCACCCCCTAGCTTCAAAGACCCAGTACTTC.

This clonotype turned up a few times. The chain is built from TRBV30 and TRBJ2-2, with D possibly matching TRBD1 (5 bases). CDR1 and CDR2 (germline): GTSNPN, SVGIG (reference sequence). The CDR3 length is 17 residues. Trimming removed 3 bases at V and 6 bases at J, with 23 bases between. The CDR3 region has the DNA TGTGCCTGGAGCCCCTCCAGGGTATCGGCGTCCCCCGGGGAGCTGTTTTTT. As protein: CAWSPSRVSASPGELFF.

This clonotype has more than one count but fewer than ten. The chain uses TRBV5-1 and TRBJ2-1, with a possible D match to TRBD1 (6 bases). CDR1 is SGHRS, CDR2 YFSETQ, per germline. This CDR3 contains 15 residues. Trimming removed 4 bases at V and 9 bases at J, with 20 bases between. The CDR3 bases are TGCGCCAGCAGCCGTAGGGGGAGTGAGGGCGGTGAGCAGTTCTTC. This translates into CASSRRGSEGGEQFF.

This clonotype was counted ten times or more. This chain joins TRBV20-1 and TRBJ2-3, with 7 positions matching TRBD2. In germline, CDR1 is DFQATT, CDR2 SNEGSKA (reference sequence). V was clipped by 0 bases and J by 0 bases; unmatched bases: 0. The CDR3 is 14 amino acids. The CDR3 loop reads CSARDSGSTDTQYF. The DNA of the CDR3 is TGCAGTGCTAGAGATAGCGGGAGCACAGATACGCAGTATTTT.

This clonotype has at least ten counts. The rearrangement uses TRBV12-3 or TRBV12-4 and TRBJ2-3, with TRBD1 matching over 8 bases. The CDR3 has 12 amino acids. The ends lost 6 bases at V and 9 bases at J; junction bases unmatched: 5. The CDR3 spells CASRMDRVTQYF. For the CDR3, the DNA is TGTGCCAGCAGGATGGACAGGGTCACGCAGTATTTT.